Listed here are 7 T cell receptor beta chains from one sample, sequenced in a study of response to subunit inactivated influenza vaccine. TCRdb itself ran the RT-PCR reads through MiXCR, one entry per CDR3 protein. Among roughly 500,000 distinct CDR3 sequences, 25% were seen once, and the ten largest hold 1.9%. The sample was CD4+ T cells sorted from PBMCs, taken 5 days after vaccination. The receptors derive from a man aged 50 or older who received an inactivated influenza vaccine.

J is TRBJ2-7 and V is TRBV12-5, with 7 bases aligning to TRBD1. Germline values: CDR1 LGHNT, CDR2 FRNRAP. Germline trimming cut 4 bases from V and 5 bases from J; bases unmatched to any gene: 14. The length of the CDR3 is 16 residues. The CDR3 sequence: CASGSPPGTARDEQYF. CDR3 nucleotides: TGTGCTAGTGGTTCCCCCCCCGGGACAGCCCGGGACGAGCAGTACTTC.

This chain links TRBV20-1 with TRBJ1-5, with no clear D. V dropped 3 bases and J dropped 0 bases, with 9 bases sitting between them. The germline V gene has CDR1 DFQATT and CDR2 SNEGSKA (reference sequence). This CDR3 is 14 amino acids long. The CDR3 sequence is CSARFRGSNQPQHF. The CDR3 nucleotides are TGCAGTGCTAGGTTCCGGGGTAGCAATCAGCCCCAGCATTTT.

The chain links TRBV7-2 to TRBJ2-2; possible D gene TRBD2, 5 bases. V was cut by 6 bases and J by 5 bases, with 13 bases left in between. Germline V gives CDR1 SGHTA, CDR2 FQGNSA. This CDR3 spans 14 amino acids. The CDR3, as DNA: TGTGCCAGCAGGAGACGGGAATTAACCGGGGAGCTGTTTTTT. Its translation: CASRRRELTGELFF. The full variable domain, completed using reference TRBV7-2 and TRBJ2-2, is GAGVSQSPSNKVTEKGKDVELRCDPISGHTALYWYRQSLGQGLEFLIYFQGNSAPDKSGLPSDRFSAERTGGSVSTLTIQRTQQEDSAVYLCASRRRELTGELFFGEGSRLTVL.

This clonotype was counted between two and nine times. The chain carries TRBV30 and TRBJ2-1, with 14 nucleotides matching TRBD2. With V trimmed by 1 base and J by 8 bases, 13 bases remained unmatched. Germline values: CDR1 GTSNPN, CDR2 SVGIG (reference sequence). The CDR3 is made up of 18 amino acids. CDR3 loop: CAWSARTSGRRGVDEQFF. The CDR3 DNA is TGTGCCTGGAGTGCGCGGACTAGCGGGAGGAGGGGCGTGGATGAGCAGTTCTTC.

This sequence joins TRBV7-9 and TRBJ1-6; 7 nucleotides match TRBD1. With V trimmed by 8 bases and J by 4 bases, 11 bases remained unmatched. The CDR3 is 16 residues long. The germline gives CDR1 SEHNR, CDR2 FQNEAQ (reference sequence). The DNA for the CDR3 is TGTGCCAGCGCGTTTCGGGGGGGACAGTATAATTCACCCCTCCACTTT. Translated, it gives CASAFRGGQYNSPLHF.

The chain carries TRBV7-9 and TRBJ2-3; TRBD1 matches 9 bases. Trimming removed 5 bases from V and 2 bases from J; junction bases left unmatched: 11. There are 17 residues in the CDR3. The V gene's germline CDR1 is SEHNR and CDR2 FQNEAQ (reference sequence). CDR3 protein: CASSRRARTGDTDTQYF. CDR3 nucleotides: TGTGCCAGCAGCAGGCGGGCCCGGACAGGGGACACAGATACGCAGTATTTT.

The chain uses TRBV7-2 and TRBJ2-5; 13 bases line up with TRBD2. Germline values: CDR1 SGHTA, CDR2 FQGNSA. The CDR3 is 16 amino acids. The ends lost 1 base at V and 4 bases at J; junction bases unmatched: 3. The chain's CDR3 is CASSLVTSGRAETQYF. The CDR3 DNA reads as TGTGCCAGCAGCTTAGTAACTAGCGGGAGGGCAGAGACCCAGTACTTC.